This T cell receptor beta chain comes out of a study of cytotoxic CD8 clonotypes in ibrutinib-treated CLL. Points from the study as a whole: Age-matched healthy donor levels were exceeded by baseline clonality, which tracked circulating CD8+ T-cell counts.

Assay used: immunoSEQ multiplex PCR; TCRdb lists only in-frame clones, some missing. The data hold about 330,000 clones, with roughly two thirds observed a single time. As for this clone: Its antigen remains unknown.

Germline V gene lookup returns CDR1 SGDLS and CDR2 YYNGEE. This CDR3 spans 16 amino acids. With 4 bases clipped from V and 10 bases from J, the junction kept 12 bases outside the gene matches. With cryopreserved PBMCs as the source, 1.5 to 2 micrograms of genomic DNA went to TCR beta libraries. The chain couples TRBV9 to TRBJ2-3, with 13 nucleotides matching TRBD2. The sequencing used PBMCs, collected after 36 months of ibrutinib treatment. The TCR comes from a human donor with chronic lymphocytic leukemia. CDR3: CASSPRLAGGRVSQYF. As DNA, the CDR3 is TGTGCCAGCAGCCCCCGACTAGCGGGGGGCCGGGTGTCGCAGTATTTT.